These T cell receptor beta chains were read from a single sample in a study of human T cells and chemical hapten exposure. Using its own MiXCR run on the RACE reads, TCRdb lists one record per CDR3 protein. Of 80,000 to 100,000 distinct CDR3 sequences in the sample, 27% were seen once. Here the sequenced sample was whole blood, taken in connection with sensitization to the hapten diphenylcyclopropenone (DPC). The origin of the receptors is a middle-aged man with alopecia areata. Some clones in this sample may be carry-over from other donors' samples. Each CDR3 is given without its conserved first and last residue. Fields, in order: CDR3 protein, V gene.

ASSPGLAKNIQY | TRBV28
SVPWTGLNSPLH | TRBV20-1
AIRGSGTSGSTDTQY | TRBV10-3
ASSTQDRGRDTQY | TRBV28
AWNGKGPSYEQY | TRBV30
ASAGTLQPQH | TRBV28
ASSVVPGLTYEQY | TRBV5-1
ASSHGQGGRETQY | TRBV12-3/TRBV12-4
ASSPPIGRETQY | TRBV18
SARNNARPEAF | TRBV20-1
ASSLGTQMQSYEQY | TRBV28
SADRDRGGYEQY | TRBV20-1
SASLLAGIVNEQF | TRBV20-1
ASSLRTGENTEAF | TRBV2
ASSYSETSGTTDTQY | TRBV6-6
ASSLSLREAGEEQY | TRBV5-1
SARDNNNQPQH | TRBV20-1
ASSQDLAGGPRTQY | TRBV4-3
ASRGTSTNEKLF | TRBV27
ASSTGLAGYETQY | TRBV6-5
ASSVAGDPTEAF | TRBV9
ARGPGQGAYEQY | TRBV2
ASSYSGGQETQY | TRBV6-5
SASTGLATEAF | TRBV29-1
AISETGGTEAF | TRBV10-3
ASSGTGNQPQH | TRBV28
ASSYTGSRYEQY | TRBV6-5
TVQGWSYNEQF | TRBV29-1
ASSPRDTALQTEAF | TRBV9
ASSLEAYNEQF | TRBV11-3
ASSLGSHYEQY | TRBV28
ASSLRDITT | TRBV28